This TCR beta chain is drawn from a study of cytomegalovirus exposure and HLA in healthy donors. The study's findings and limits: Many donors carried some public TCRs, although rarity characterized most TCR sequences. By a later analysis, the bulk of CMV-associated TCR beta chains appeared HLA-restricted. A highly shared variant cluster was judged a likely technical artifact.

Use of 60 Vbeta and 13 Jbeta primers characterized the PCR. TCRdb's copy holds only in-frame clones and misses some; the assay was immunoSEQ multiplex PCR. The table includes around 200,000 clones, approximately 84% detected once. The CDR3 runs to 13 residues. Germline values: CDR1 LNHDA, CDR2 SQIVND (reference sequence). Trimming left V 3 bases short and J 4 bases short, with 7 bases between. As for this clone: Its antigen is as yet unknown.

The rearrangement links TRBV19 to TRBJ2-1; weak D call: TRBD1 (6 bases). Sequenced: PBMCs. The source of this sequence is a woman aged 40 to 49 in good health and CMV-seronegative. The CDR3 protein is CASSIQGYNEQFF. The CDR3 nucleotides read TGTGCCAGTAGTATCCAGGGGTACAATGAGCAGTTCTTC. Drawing the rest from reference TRBV19 and TRBJ2-1, the complete variable domain is DGGITQSPKYLFRKEGQNVTLSCEQNLNHDAMYWYRQDPGQGLRLIYYSQIVNDFQKGDIAEGYSVSREKKESFPLTVTSAQKNPTAFYLCASSIQGYNEQFFGPGTRLTVL.